These 32 T cell receptor beta chains came from one sample sequenced in a study of CD8 T cells in Susac syndrome. Random hexamers were used to reverse transcribe about 0.5 to 1 ug of RNA. TCRdb used MiXCR to reprocess the immunoSEQ multiplex PCR reads, holding one entry per CDR3 protein. Of some 100,000 distinct CDR3 sequences in the sample, 95% were seen once. Material for sequencing was CD8+ T cells from PBMCs. The receptors shown here come from a human donor with Susac syndrome.

The chain carries TRBV9 and TRBJ2-2, with D possibly being TRBD1 (5 bases). The CDR3 spans 15 residues. Trimming shortened V by 1 base and J by 5 bases, and 12 bases separated the two germline ends. Germline CDR1 SGDLS, CDR2 YYNGEE. The CDR3 DNA reads as TGTGCCAGCAGCGTAACCCCAGGGCAGACCGGGGAGCTGTTTTTT. It specifies CASSVTPGQTGELFF.

J is TRBJ2-7 and V is TRBV3-1; D gene uncertain. CDR1 is LGHDT and CDR2 is YNNKEL in the germline V gene (reference sequence). The V and J ends lost 4 bases and 5 bases respectively, with 18 bases between them. The CDR3 is made up of 15 amino acids. The CDR3, as DNA: TGTGCCAGCAGCCCGGAAACGGAAGCCCAGGACGAGCAGTACTTC. Residues: CASSPETEAQDEQYF.

The chain combines TRBV20-1 with TRBJ1-1; D is unclear. V gave up 5 bases and J gave up 1 base, with 11 bases separating them. Germline values: CDR1 DFQATT, CDR2 SNEGSKA (reference sequence). CDR3 length equals 13 residues. As DNA, the CDR3 is TGCAGTGCTCGTTGGAAAACGAACACTGAAGCTTTCTTT. Encoded protein: CSARWKTNTEAFF.

V and J are TRBV29-1 and TRBJ2-5; D gene ambiguous. CDR1 and CDR2 (germline): SQVTM, ANQGSEA. This CDR3 contains 13 residues. V lost 3 bases, J lost 5 bases, and 13 bases lay in between. The CDR3 DNA follows: TGCAGCGTTGAGGGTGTCGGAAAGGAGACCCAGTACTTC. It encodes CSVEGVGKETQYF. Looking up the rest from reference TRBV29-1 and TRBJ2-5 gives the full variable domain: SAVISQKPSRDICQRGTSLTIQCQVDSQVTMMFWYRQQPGQSLTLIATANQGSEATYESGFVIDKFPISRPNLTFSTLTVSNMSPEDSSIYLCSVEGVGKETQYFGPGTRLLVL.

This chain uses TRBV12-3 or TRBV12-4 with TRBJ1-2; TRBD1 matches at 10 bases. V lost 6 bases to trimming and J lost 4 bases; unmatched junction nucleotides: 5. This CDR3 comprises 14 residues. CDR3 DNA sequence: TGTGCCAGCAGCACCGGGACAGGGGTCTATGGCTACACCTTC. Translation gives CASSTGTGVYGYTF.

In this sample, this clonotype turned up a few times. The chain has TRBV24-1 and TRBJ1-5; tentative D call: TRBD1 (6 bases). This CDR3 comprises 14 residues. CDR1 and CDR2 from the germline V gene are KGHDR and SFDVKD. V dropped 1 base and J dropped 7 bases, with 10 bases sitting between them. CDR3: CATSDFQGSQPQHF. CDR3 nucleotides: TGTGCCACCAGTGATTTTCAGGGGTCCCAGCCCCAGCATTTT.

This clonotype was recorded once. The germline gene is not matched at one end of the junction; a read error may be the cause. The DNA of the CDR3 is TGTGCCAGCAACCAACAGGGGCGGAACACTGAAGCTTTCTTT. This translates into CASNQQGRNTEAFF. This chain connects TRBV4-2 to TRBJ1-1, with 7 bases matching TRBD1. The CDR3 totals 14 residues. Germline CDR1 LGHNA, CDR2 YNFKEQ.

This sequence joins TRBV3-1 and TRBJ2-7; no clear D gene. Per the germline V gene, CDR1 is LGHDT and CDR2 is YNNKEL (reference sequence). CDR3 length: 16 amino acids. V lost 0 bases to trimming and J lost 3 bases, with 15 bases between them. The CDR3 sequence: CASSQDYPERYYEQYF. CDR3 sequence (DNA): TGTGCCAGCAGCCAAGATTATCCCGAGAGGTACTACGAGCAGTACTTC.

This rearrangement joins TRBV5-1 to TRBJ2-1; possible D gene TRBD2, 6 bases. The V gene lost 3 bases and the J gene lost 8 bases, with 9 bases spanning the gap. CDR1 is SGHRS and CDR2 is YFSETQ in the germline V gene. The CDR3 has 12 amino acids. CDR3 residues: CASSSWGDEQFF. The CDR3 coding sequence is TGCGCCAGCAGCTCGTGGGGGGATGAGCAGTTCTTC.

This chain uses TRBV3-1 with TRBJ1-2; D ambiguous. The CDR3 has 17 residues. The germline CDR1 and CDR2 sequences are LGHDT and YNNKEL (reference sequence). The V end lost 0 bases, the J end lost 4 bases, and 18 bases lay between the germline ends. The CDR3 region has the DNA TGTGCCAGCAGCCAAGATATGGCGGGTGAGGGTCCCTATGGCTACACCTTC. It encodes CASSQDMAGEGPYGYTF.

The DNA of the CDR3 is TGCAGTGCTAGTGGCTGGACTAGCCCCGAGACCCAGTACTTC. Encoded protein: CSASGWTSPETQYF. This chain joins TRBV20-1 and TRBJ2-5, with TRBD2 matching over 8 bases. CDR1 DFQATT and CDR2 SNEGSKA come from the germline V gene (reference sequence). CDR3 length equals 14 residues. The V segment lost 3 bases and the J segment 5 bases; nucleotides outside the gene matches: 8.

V and J are TRBV6-1 and TRBJ2-1; maybe TRBD1 (6 bases). V was clipped by 6 bases and J by 12 bases, with 15 bases between them. The CDR3 length is 12 residues. Germline V gene data show CDR1 as MNHNS and CDR2 as SASEGT. The CDR3 DNA reads TGTGCCAGCAGCCCCCCCCTGGGGGCGCAGTTCTTC. Residues: CASSPPLGAQFF.

This clonotype was detected once. The gene calls are TRBV9 and TRBJ2-2; 12 bases match TRBD2. This CDR3 is 15 amino acids long. The J segment lost 7 bases and the V segment lost 5 bases, leaving 6 bases of the junction unmatched. CDR1 SGDLS and CDR2 YYNGEE come from the germline V gene. The DNA of the CDR3 is TGTGCCAGCAGTCTAGCGGGAGGGCCTGGCGGGGAGCTGTTTTTT. It translates to CASSLAGGPGGELFF.

This chain links TRBV9 with TRBJ2-5, with TRBD1 as a possible D gene (6 bases). Germline V CDR1 and CDR2: SGDLS, YYNGEE. Trimming shortened V by 3 bases and J by 2 bases, and 14 bases separated the two germline ends. The CDR3 covers 15 residues. The CDR3 here is CASSADPGTQETQYF. The CDR3 nucleotides read TGTGCCAGCAGCGCAGACCCCGGGACACAAGAGACCCAGTACTTC.

The chain joins TRBV20-1 to TRBJ1-1; D gene ambiguous. V was clipped by 6 bases and J by 3 bases, with 11 bases between them. Germline assignment: CDR1 DFQATT and CDR2 SNEGSKA (reference sequence). This CDR3 spans 12 amino acids. For the CDR3, the DNA is TGCAGTGCCTCCAAATGGGACACTGAAGCTTTCTTT. This encodes CSASKWDTEAFF.

V is TRBV13 and J is TRBJ2-7; tentative D call: TRBD2 (6 bases). The CDR3 covers 14 residues. V was trimmed by 4 bases and J by 0 bases, leaving 10 bases between them. CDR1 is PRHDT and CDR2 is FYEKMQ in the germline V gene (reference sequence). CDR3 in amino acids: CASSSLANSYEQYF. The CDR3 coding sequence is TGTGCCAGCAGCTCCCTAGCGAACTCCTACGAGCAGTACTTC.

The chain is built from TRBV7-9 and TRBJ2-1; 8 positions agree with TRBD1. This CDR3 region has 15 residues. Trimming cost V 6 bases and J 6 bases; bases outside gene matches: 10. From germline, CDR1 is SEHNR and CDR2 FQNEAQ (reference sequence). CDR3 residues: CASSQRTGRSNEQFF. The CDR3 region has the DNA TGTGCCAGCAGTCAAAGGACAGGGAGGTCCAATGAGCAGTTCTTC.

This chain uses TRBV27 with TRBJ1-2; weak D call: TRBD1 (5 bases). The CDR3 consists of 14 residues. Trimming stripped 5 bases from V and 1 base from J, with 11 bases between. Germline values: CDR1 MNHEY, CDR2 SMNVEV (reference sequence). CDR3: CASSQRGGNYGYTF. CDR3 sequence (DNA): TGTGCCAGCAGTCAAAGGGGTGGTAACTATGGCTACACCTTC.

This clonotype occurred once. The chain has TRBV25-1 and TRBJ2-7, with D unclear. V shed 3 bases and J shed 5 bases, with 11 bases lying between them. Germline CDR1 MGHDK, CDR2 SYGVNS. The CDR3 loop spans 13 amino acids. The CDR3 spells CASSDHNEDEQYF. The CDR3 coding sequence is TGTGCCAGCAGTGATCACAACGAGGACGAGCAGTACTTC.

The chain recombines TRBV28 with TRBJ2-5; 11 nucleotides agree with TRBD2. Germline values: CDR1 MDHEN, CDR2 SYDVKM. With V trimmed by 7 bases and J by 3 bases, 10 bases remained unmatched. This CDR3 region has 16 residues. CDR3 protein: CASTPRLAGREETQYF. The CDR3 DNA reads as TGTGCCAGCACTCCCCGACTAGCGGGAAGGGAAGAGACCCAGTACTTC.

This chain links TRBV29-1 with TRBJ2-1; TRBD2 is a possible D gene (6 bases). The V gene's germline CDR1 is SQVTM and CDR2 ANQGSEA. The CDR3 totals 15 residues. Trimming shortened V by 3 bases and J by 0 bases, and 12 bases separated the two germline ends. Here the CDR3 DNA reads TGCAGCGTTGAGGGACTCACGAGCTCCTACAATGAGCAGTTCTTC. Translation gives CSVEGLTSSYNEQFF.

V is TRBV12-3 or TRBV12-4 and J is TRBJ2-7; D not resolved. V dropped 3 bases and J dropped 2 bases, with 5 bases sitting between them. The length of the CDR3 is 12 residues. The CDR3 loop is CASSFLTYEQYF. For the CDR3, the DNA is TGTGCCAGCAGTTTCCTCACCTACGAGCAGTACTTC.

The chain employs TRBV27 and TRBJ2-1; weak D call: TRBD1 (5 bases). The CDR3 totals 12 residues. The germline CDR1 and CDR2 sequences are MNHEY and SMNVEV (reference sequence). The V and J ends lost 6 bases and 6 bases respectively, with 9 bases between them. CDR3 amino acids: CASSKTANEQFF. For the CDR3, the DNA is TGTGCCAGCAGCAAGACAGCCAATGAGCAGTTCTTC.

J is TRBJ2-1 and V is TRBV12-3 or TRBV12-4; TRBD2 aligns across 9 bases. V gave up 2 bases and J gave up 5 bases; unmatched junction bases: 4. The CDR3 totals 15 residues. DNA for the CDR3: TGTGCCAGCAGTTTAATGCTAGCGGGGAACAATGAGCAGTTCTTC. Translation: CASSLMLAGNNEQFF.

J is TRBJ1-2 and V is TRBV29-1, with 9 bases matching TRBD1. The germline V gene encodes CDR1 SQVTM and CDR2 ANQGSEA. Trimming at V came to 0 bases and at J to 8 bases, leaving 4 bases not matched to a gene. The CDR3 spans 13 residues. CDR3 amino acids: CSVEDQGQGGYTF. The DNA for the CDR3 is TGCAGCGTTGAAGATCAAGGACAGGGGGGCTACACCTTC.

The chain recombines TRBV6-4 with TRBJ1-5; D uncertain. Germline CDR1 and CDR2: MRHNA and SNTAGT. V was clipped by 5 bases and J by 2 bases, with 10 bases between them. The CDR3 length is 14 residues. In DNA form, the CDR3 reads TGTGCCAGCAGTTCGTCTTATGGCAATCAGCCCCAGCATTTT. Translation: CASSSSYGNQPQHF.

This chain joins TRBV2 and TRBJ1-2, with 8 positions matching TRBD1. The CDR3 is 13 residues long. Germline V CDR1 and CDR2: SNHLY, FYNNEI. The J segment lost 8 bases and the V segment lost 9 bases, leaving 11 bases of the junction unmatched. CDR3 nucleotide sequence: TGTGCCAGAACCGGGACAGGTGGCGGGGGCTACACCTTC. Translating gives CARTGTGGGGYTF.

V usage is TRBV29-1 and J usage is TRBJ1-1; a weak D match, TRBD1 (5 bases). Deletions cut 0 bases from V and 4 bases from J, with 18 bases between. The CDR3 totals 16 residues. From germline, CDR1 is SQVTM and CDR2 ANQGSEA. CDR3 in DNA: TGCAGCGTTGAAGATCGGGGCCAGCGGGGTGGCACTGAAGCTTTCTTT. It codes for CSVEDRGQRGGTEAFF.

The V gene is TRBV27, the J gene TRBJ2-7, with no clear D. The CDR3 has 13 residues. Germline CDR1 reads MNHEY; CDR2 reads SMNVEV (reference sequence). V was pared by 7 bases and J by 6 bases, with 16 bases between. Here the CDR3 DNA reads TGTGCCAGCAATGGGTCCCCTAGGAGCGAGCAGTACTTC. This sequence encodes CASNGSPRSEQYF.

The chain has TRBV15 and TRBJ2-5, with no clear D. CDR1 and CDR2 from the germline V gene are LNHNV and YYDKDF (reference sequence). CDR3 length: 12 amino acids. V lost 1 base and J lost 7, with 7 bases in between. CDR3 region: CATSRGPGTQYF. Here the CDR3 DNA reads TGTGCCACCAGCAGAGGTCCGGGGACCCAGTACTTC.

This sequence joins TRBV20-1 and TRBJ2-4, with D perhaps TRBD1 or TRBD2 (5 bases each). CDR1 and CDR2 from the germline V gene are DFQATT and SNEGSKA (reference sequence). V was shortened by 5 bases and J by 2 bases, with 19 bases between the two germline ends. The CDR3 spans 16 residues. Here the CDR3 DNA reads TGCAGTGCTCCCAGTCCAGGGTCGGGGACCAAAAACATTCAGTACTTC. It encodes CSAPSPGSGTKNIQYF.

The chain is built from TRBV20-1 and TRBJ2-5, with 8 positions matching TRBD2. J was trimmed by 1 base and V by 3 bases; bases with no gene match: 7. This CDR3 region has 15 residues. Germline CDR1 reads DFQATT; CDR2 reads SNEGSKA (reference sequence). The CDR3 sequence is CSASRGGGTQETQYF. Written as DNA, the CDR3 is TGCAGTGCTAGCCGGGGGGGTGGGACCCAAGAGACCCAGTACTTC.